These 21 T cell receptor beta chains were all obtained from the same sample, sequenced in a study of response to subunit inactivated influenza vaccine. TCRdb passed the RT-PCR reads through MiXCR, listing each CDR3 protein once. The profile shows about 240,000 distinct CDR3 sequences, approximately 12% of them singletons. The sequenced sample was non-naive T cells sorted from PBMCs, obtained 14 to 15 days before vaccination. Every receptor here comes from a man aged 45-65 years who received an inactivated influenza vaccine.

This clonotype appeared a few times. This chain joins TRBV5-1 and TRBJ1-4; the D gene is possibly TRBD1 (6 bases). The CDR3 covers 15 residues. Germline V gives CDR1 SGHRS, CDR2 YFSETQ. The V and J ends lost 3 bases and 0 bases respectively, with 9 bases between them. The CDR3 protein is CASSWDIATNEKLFF. CDR3 sequence (DNA): TGCGCCAGCAGCTGGGACATTGCAACTAATGAAAAACTGTTTTTT.

In this sample, this clonotype turned up many times. The chain joins TRBV7-9 to TRBJ2-2; possibly TRBD1 for D (6 bases). The CDR3 contains 15 residues. With 3 bases removed from V and 0 bases from J, the gap between germline ends came to 8 bases. Per germline, CDR1 SEHNR and CDR2 FQNEAQ (reference sequence). The CDR3 DNA sequence: TGTGCCAGCAGCTTGCGACAGGCGAACACCGGGGAGCTGTTTTTT. It translates to CASSLRQANTGELFF.

The rearrangement links TRBV7-2 to TRBJ1-6; D unclear. The V end lost 3 bases, the J end lost 7 bases, and 7 bases lay between the germline ends. This CDR3 is 13 amino acids long. CDR1 and CDR2 from the germline V gene are SGHTA and FQGNSA. The CDR3 reads CASSFQENSPLHF. As DNA, the CDR3 is TGTGCCAGCAGCTTTCAGGAAAATTCACCCCTCCACTTT.

Ten or more counts support this clonotype. The genes are TRBV7-9 and TRBJ2-2, with D unresolved. Trimming removed 3 bases at V and 5 bases at J, with 10 bases between. From germline, CDR1 is SEHNR and CDR2 FQNEAQ (reference sequence). The CDR3 length is 14 residues. Written as DNA, the CDR3 is TGTGCCAGCAGCTTTCCTAGTGGAACCGGGGAGCTGTTTTTT. Protein sequence: CASSFPSGTGELFF.

This clonotype was observed many times. V usage is TRBV6-2 or TRBV6-3 and J usage is TRBJ2-3; tentative D call: TRBD2 (6 bases). Looked up from germline, CDR1 is MNHEY and CDR2 is SVGEGT. This CDR3 has 16 amino acids. Trimming stripped 2 bases from V and 4 bases from J, with 16 bases between. CDR3 in DNA: TGTGCCAGCAGTTACGGGTATGCGGGAACCCCAGATACGCAGTATTTT. It is translated as CASSYGYAGTPDTQYF.

The V and J genes are TRBV20-1 and TRBJ2-4, with D possibly being TRBD2 (5 bases). The CDR3 loop spans 14 amino acids. The germline V and J ends were trimmed by 5 bases and 7 bases, with 18 bases remaining between them. Germline assignment: CDR1 DFQATT and CDR2 SNEGSKA (reference sequence). The CDR3 reads CSAPRLRETNIQYF. As DNA, the CDR3 is TGCAGTGCTCCCCGACTCCGGGAAACGAACATTCAGTACTTC.

This clonotype was observed at least ten times. The chain carries TRBV7-2 and TRBJ1-5, with unresolved D. Germline V lookup: CDR1 SGHTA, CDR2 FQGNSA. The CDR3 has 14 residues. V lost 8 bases and J 0 bases, leaving 11 bases between the germline ends. The CDR3 bases are TGTGCCAGCGCGAGGGAACATAGCAATCAGCCCCAGCATTTT. It translates to CASAREHSNQPQHF.

This chain links TRBV4-2 with TRBJ1-6, with D possibly being TRBD1 (6 bases). V lost 3 bases and J 8 bases, leaving 17 bases between the germline ends. The CDR3 consists of 16 residues. Germline-derived CDR1 and CDR2 are LGHNA and YNFKEQ. CDR3 protein: CASSHVQGKGDSPLHF. The CDR3, as DNA: TGTGCCAGCAGCCATGTACAGGGAAAGGGGGATTCACCCCTCCACTTT.

This clonotype was detected only a few times. The chain employs TRBV4-1 and TRBJ2-7; 9 positions agree with TRBD2. Germline values: CDR1 MGHRA, CDR2 YSYEKL. V gave up 0 bases and J gave up 2 bases; unmatched junction bases: 5. The length of the CDR3 is 16 residues. CDR3 amino acids: CASSQEEGGGAYEQYF. CDR3 bases: TGCGCCAGCAGCCAAGAAGAAGGCGGGGGGGCCTACGAGCAGTACTTC.

There are a few counts of this clonotype. The rearrangement uses TRBV29-1 and TRBJ1-1; D gene uncertain. CDR1 is SQVTM and CDR2 is ANQGSEA in the germline V gene. The CDR3 covers 14 residues. Trimming left V 7 bases short and J 0 bases short, with 15 bases between. The CDR3 DNA sequence: TGCAGCGCACATGGACGTAGCATGAACACTGAAGCTTTCTTT. As protein: CSAHGRSMNTEAFF.

V is TRBV6-2 or TRBV6-3 and J is TRBJ2-7; possible D gene TRBD2, 6 bases. V was pared by 4 bases and J by 4 bases, with 8 bases between. This CDR3 is 12 amino acids long. CDR1 and CDR2 (germline): MNHEY, SVGEGT. The CDR3 loop reads CASSSRGYEQYF. In DNA, the CDR3 is TGTGCCAGCAGTTCTCGGGGGTACGAGCAGTACTTC.

This clonotype was observed a handful of times. The J gene is TRBJ2-7, the V gene TRBV11-2, with TRBD1 as a possible D gene (6 bases). V shed 4 bases and J shed 9 bases, with 13 bases lying between them. CDR1 is SGHAT and CDR2 is FQNNGV in the germline V gene. This CDR3 contains 12 residues. The CDR3 DNA reads TGTGCCAGCAGCTGGTCAGGGGCGTTGCAGTACTTC. Its protein product is CASSWSGALQYF. Using reference TRBV11-2 and TRBJ2-7 for the parts outside the CDR3, the full variable domain is EAGVAQSPRYKIIEKRQSVAFWCNPISGHATLYWYQQILGQGPKLLIQFQNNGVVDDSQLPKDRFSAERLKGVDSTLKIQPAKLEDSAVYLCASSWSGALQYFGPGTRLTVT.

This clonotype was counted at least ten times. The V call is TRBV20-1, the J call TRBJ2-7; 8 bases are shared with TRBD2. The V gene's germline CDR1 is DFQATT and CDR2 SNEGSKA (reference sequence). There are 19 residues in the CDR3. The trim removed 8 bases at V and 1 base at J, leaving 25 bases unmatched. The CDR3 sequence: CSTGRSGSLSRAGSYEQYF. The CDR3, as DNA: TGCAGTACGGGGCGGAGCGGGAGTTTGTCCCGGGCGGGGTCCTACGAGCAGTACTTC.

This clonotype was seen more than once but under ten times. The V gene is TRBV24-1, the J gene TRBJ2-3; D call uncertain. Germline CDR1 KGHDR, CDR2 SFDVKD. Trimming cost V 3 bases and J 3 bases, with 6 bases left between them. The CDR3 runs to 13 residues. The CDR3: CATSDGRTDTQYF. CDR3 bases: TGTGCCACCAGTGATGGTCGTACAGATACGCAGTATTTT.

This clonotype was counted only a few times. The V call is TRBV6-5, the J call TRBJ2-3; D is tentatively TRBD1 or TRBD2 (5 bases each). The V and J ends lost 0 bases and 8 bases respectively, with 15 bases between them. Germline V lookup: CDR1 MNHEY, CDR2 SVGAGI. The CDR3 contains 15 residues. The CDR3 loop reads CASSYSRDLVGTQYF. In DNA, the CDR3 is TGTGCCAGCAGTTACTCGAGGGACCTTGTCGGTACGCAGTATTTT.

This clonotype was seen at least ten times. This rearrangement joins TRBV20-1 to TRBJ2-1, with 12 bases matching TRBD2. After removal of 4 bases from V and 2 bases from J, the junction contained 0 bases not matched to a gene. Germline CDR1 and CDR2: DFQATT and SNEGSKA (reference sequence). This CDR3 has 14 residues. The CDR3, as DNA: TGCAGTGCTACTAGCGGGAGGGCCTACAATGAGCAGTTCTTC. This gives the protein CSATSGRAYNEQFF.

In this sample, this clonotype turned up many times. The gene calls are TRBV4-3 and TRBJ1-2; tentative D call: TRBD1 (6 bases). CDR3 length equals 14 residues. Trimming removed 2 bases at V and 4 bases at J, with 11 bases between. Germline V gives CDR1 LGHNA, CDR2 YSLEER. The CDR3 reads CASSQSGVGYGYTF. CDR3 bases: TGCGCCAGCAGCCAATCAGGGGTTGGCTATGGCTACACCTTC.

This clonotype has ten or more counts. The rearrangement links TRBV5-1 to TRBJ2-3; D uncertain. Germline V gives CDR1 SGHRS, CDR2 YFSETQ. The CDR3 is 13 amino acids. V gave up 3 bases and J gave up 2 bases, with 7 bases separating them. CDR3: CASSSTNTDTQYF. DNA for the CDR3: TGCGCCAGCAGCTCTACAAACACAGATACGCAGTATTTT.

This clonotype was detected many times. V and J are TRBV12-3 or TRBV12-4 and TRBJ1-2; D is ambiguous. The ends were cut back, 2 bases at V and 3 bases at J, with 7 bases in the middle. The CDR3 runs 13 residues. CDR3 amino acids: CASSLRGDYGYTF. Here the CDR3 DNA reads TGTGCCAGCAGTTTACGGGGTGACTATGGCTACACCTTC.

The chain combines TRBV28 with TRBJ2-7; 13 nucleotides align to TRBD2. CDR3 size: 16 residues. V lost 6 bases and J lost 0; bases outside the gene matches: 5. Germline CDR1 and CDR2: MDHEN and SYDVKM. In nucleotides, the CDR3 is TGTGCCAGCAGCTCGACTAGCGGGAGGAGCTCCTACGAGCAGTACTTC. It translates to CASSSTSGRSSYEQYF.

This chain links TRBV4-3 with TRBJ1-2; D might be TRBD1 (6 bases). Per germline, CDR1 LGHNA and CDR2 YSLEER. Deletions cut 0 bases from V and 5 bases from J, with 19 bases between. The CDR3 sequence is 17 residues long. The CDR3 DNA sequence: TGCGCCAGCAGCCAAGATTGGGCTGACAGGAATCGTTATGGCTACACCTTC. This gives the protein CASSQDWADRNRYGYTF.